This is a list of T cell receptor beta chains from one sample in a study of CD8 T cells in ankylosing spondylitis. TCRdb independently ran MiXCR on the 5' RACE reads; one entry per CDR3 protein. The sample carries under 150,000 distinct CDR3 sequences, more than 9.5% recorded once. Sequences were obtained from blood, either unsorted or a sorted T cell fraction (not recorded which). Receptors were obtained from a female donor with ankylosing spondylitis or in good health (not recorded which). CDR3s include the opening cysteine and the closing phenylalanine or tryptophan. A D gene is named only where the DNA matches it firmly. Size is omitted from some rows. Given values are once, few, many or a class for expanded clones.

V	D	J	size	CDR3	DNA
TRBV5-5	.	TRBJ2-5	many	CASNPETGETQYF	TGTGCCAGCAACCCAGAAACGGGAGAGACCCAGTACTTC
TRBV3-1	.	TRBJ2-7	many	CASSPSRGKSYEQYF	TGTGCCAGCAGCCCAAGTCGGGGTAAATCCTACGAGCAGTACTTC
TRBV12-3/TRBV12-4	.	TRBJ2-4	many	CASSFAEVGKNIQYF	TGTGCCAGCAGTTTTGCAGAAGTTGGCAAAAACATTCAGTACTTC
TRBV28	TRBD1	TRBJ2-7	many	CASSSTGSVQYF	TGTGCCAGCAGTTCGACAGGGTCTGTGCAGTACTTC
TRBV30	TRBD1	TRBJ2-1	many	CAWSEGQGKYEQFF	TGTGCCTGGAGTGAGGGACAGGGTAAATATGAGCAGTTCTTC
TRBV27	.	TRBJ2-1	many	CASSLDTLGSYNEQFF	TGTGCCAGCAGTCTGGACACATTGGGCTCCTACAATGAGCAGTTCTTC
TRBV24-1	.	TRBJ2-2	.	CATSGRVAGELFF	TGTGCCACCAGTGGTCGGGTTGCCGGGGAGCTGTTTTTT
TRBV20-1	TRBD2	TRBJ2-7	many	CSAFSGGSYEQYF	TGCAGTGCTTTTAGCGGGGGCTCCTACGAGCAGTACTTC
TRBV5-1	.	TRBJ1-4	many	CASSRTATSATNEKLFF	TGCGCCAGCAGCAGGACAGCTACCTCTGCAACTAATGAAAAACTGTTTTTT
TRBV20-1	TRBD1	TRBJ1-6	many	CSASAGQTNSPLHF	TGCAGTGCTTCTGCGGGACAGACTAATTCACCCCTCCACTTT
TRBV5-5	TRBD2	TRBJ2-5	many	CASSLTSGVMETQYF	TGTGCCAGCAGCTTGACTAGCGGGGTCATGGAGACCCAGTACTTC
TRBV29-1	.	TRBJ2-7	many	CSVRGTHEQYF	TGCAGCGTCCGCGGGACTCACGAGCAGTACTTC
TRBV20-1	.	TRBJ2-7	many	CSASTFNRWLVYEQYF	TGCAGTGCTAGTACTTTCAACAGGTGGCTGGTCTACGAGCAGTACTTC
TRBV28	TRBD1	TRBJ1-1	.	CASSQGDRRARNAEAFF	TGTGCCAGCAGCCAGGGGGACAGGAGAGCGAGGAACGCTGAAGCTTTCTTT